The next 21 T cell receptor beta chains were all read from a single sample in a study of shared clonotypes between healthy human individuals. The method was immunoSEQ multiplex PCR; TCRdb's version includes in-frame clones alone and lacks a portion of them. The profile shows 1.5 million to 2.5 million clones, about 94% of them singletons. CD45RO negativity and positive selection for CCR7 defined naive CD8 cells, a population that excluded terminally differentiated effector memory CD45RA+ cells. The specimen was naive CD8+ T cells sorted from blood. These receptors were taken from a man younger than 35 in good health.

The chain links TRBV4-1 to TRBJ2-1; D ambiguous. V lost 0 bases to trimming and J lost 4 bases, with 16 bases between them. Germline assignment: CDR1 MGHRA and CDR2 YSYEKL. The length of the CDR3 is 17 residues. The CDR3 region has the DNA TGCGCCAGCAGCCAAGACCTGAGCGATTCCCCTTACAATGAGCAGTTCTTC. Its translation is CASSQDLSDSPYNEQFF.

The chain uses TRBV29-1 and TRBJ2-7, with TRBD1 matching 8 bases. From germline, CDR1 is SQVTM and CDR2 ANQGSEA. The CDR3 is 14 amino acids. After removal of 1 base from V and 3 bases from J, the junction contained 5 bases not matched to a gene. CDR3 amino acids: CSVEGTGLVYEQYF. The CDR3 DNA reads TGCAGCGTTGAAGGGACAGGGTTAGTCTACGAGCAGTACTTC.

The V and J genes are TRBV28 and TRBJ1-6, with D tentatively TRBD1 (6 bases). V was trimmed by 5 bases and J by 6 bases, leaving 8 bases between them. Germline V lookup: CDR1 MDHEN, CDR2 SYDVKM. This CDR3 has 13 residues. The CDR3 region has the DNA TGTGCCAGCAGTCAGGGGCGTAATTCACCCCTCCACTTT. Its protein product is CASSQGRNSPLHF.

V and J are TRBV11-1 and TRBJ2-1; D is ambiguous. Germline values: CDR1 SGHAT, CDR2 FQDESV (reference sequence). The germline V and J ends were trimmed by 0 bases and 10 bases, with 19 bases remaining between them. This CDR3 is 16 amino acids long. The CDR3 here is CASSLAESLFAQEQFF. CDR3 nucleotide sequence: TGTGCCAGCAGCTTAGCGGAGAGTTTGTTCGCACAGGAGCAGTTCTTC.

V usage is TRBV2 and J usage is TRBJ2-1; perhaps TRBD1 as D (6 bases). V lost 7 bases to trimming and J lost 7 bases, with 20 bases between them. CDR1 is SNHLY, CDR2 FYNNEI, per germline. This CDR3 has 15 residues. In DNA form, the CDR3 reads TGTGCCAGCACCGGAGGTGCAGGGGTTAGGAATGAGCAGTTCTTC. It translates to CASTGGAGVRNEQFF.

Turning to this clone: The sample contains more than one DNA sequence encoding this CDR3. This chain joins TRBV6-1 and TRBJ1-5; D possibly corresponds to TRBD1 (6 bases). CDR3 length: 15 amino acids. V lost 0 bases, J lost 1 base, and 7 bases lay in between. Germline CDR1 MNHNS, CDR2 SASEGT. The CDR3 DNA reads as TGTGCCAGCAGTGAAGCGAGGGGGAGCAATCAGCCCCAGCATTTT. It encodes CASSEARGSNQPQHF.

The chain combines TRBV19 with TRBJ2-7; D is uncertain. V was pared by 3 bases and J by 6 bases, with 18 bases between. Germline V gene lookup returns CDR1 LNHDA and CDR2 SQIVND (reference sequence). This CDR3 spans 15 amino acids. The CDR3 DNA follows: TGTGCCAGTAGTATCGGAAGTTCATGGGCCTCCGAGCAGTACTTC. Protein product: CASSIGSSWASEQYF.

V gene TRBV7-9 combines with J gene TRBJ2-1, with no clear D. The germline gives CDR1 SEHNR, CDR2 FQNEAQ (reference sequence). V gave up 5 bases and J gave up 11 bases, with 19 bases separating them. The CDR3 runs to 14 residues. CDR3 protein: CASSPDWADAKQFF. The CDR3 nucleotides read TGTGCCAGCAGCCCCGACTGGGCCGACGCGAAGCAGTTCTTC.

This chain uses TRBV28 with TRBJ2-7; the match to TRBD1 covers 7 bases. V was clipped by 3 bases and J by 1 base; unmatched bases: 3. CDR3 size: 14 residues. Germline V gives CDR1 MDHEN, CDR2 SYDVKM. This chain's CDR3 is CASSLTGPSYEQYF. In DNA, the CDR3 is TGTGCCAGCAGTTTGACAGGGCCTTCCTACGAGCAGTACTTC. The variable domain in full, completed from reference TRBV28 and TRBJ2-7, reads DVKVTQSSRYLVKRTGEKVFLECVQDMDHENMFWYRQDPGLGLRLIYFSYDVKMKEKGDIPEGYSVSREKKERFSLILESASTNQTSMYLCASSLTGPSYEQYFGPGTRLTVT.

The chain joins TRBV19 to TRBJ2-3; D not resolved. Trimming took off 3 bases at V and 5 bases at J, with 6 bases between the two ends. The CDR3 is 12 amino acids. Germline loops: CDR1 LNHDA, CDR2 SQIVND (reference sequence). The DNA for the CDR3 is TGTGCCAGTAGTATTCATCGAGATACGCAGTATTTT. Protein sequence: CASSIHRDTQYF.

The chain is built from TRBV4-2 and TRBJ2-5, with TRBD1 matching over 8 bases. The end of the DNA is better explained by TRBJ2-7, so the J call may be wrong. This CDR3 is 14 amino acids long. Per germline, CDR1 LGHNA and CDR2 YNFKEQ. The CDR3 region has the DNA TGTGCCAGCAGCCAACCGGACAGGGAATACGAGCAGTACTTC. Its protein is CASSQPDREYEQYF.

J is TRBJ2-7 and V is TRBV25-1; D uncertain. Germline V lookup: CDR1 MGHDK, CDR2 SYGVNS. Trimming left V 3 bases short and J 3 bases short, with 12 bases between. This CDR3 contains 14 residues. CDR3 sequence reads: CASSDRAAYYEQYF. In DNA, the CDR3 is TGTGCCAGCAGTGACCGGGCAGCCTACTACGAGCAGTACTTC.

Note on this clone: This sample includes further DNA sequences coding for the same CDR3. V usage is TRBV27 and J usage is TRBJ2-7; 7 bases are a match to TRBD1. There are 14 residues in the CDR3. Losses at the gene ends were 2 bases for V and 1 base for J; bases not matched to a gene: 2. Germline V gene sequence: CDR1 MNHEY, CDR2 SMNVEV (reference sequence). Here the CDR3 DNA reads TGTGCCAGCAGTTTAACAGGGGAATCCTACGAGCAGTACTTC. Its protein is CASSLTGESYEQYF.

The rearrangement joins TRBV5-8 to TRBJ2-3; tentative D call: TRBD1 (7 bases). The CDR3 is 14 residues long. V lost 2 bases, J lost 4 bases, and 11 bases lay in between. In germline, CDR1 is SGHTS, CDR2 YDEGEE. The CDR3 protein is CASSLIRGADTQYF. In nucleotides, the CDR3 is TGTGCCAGCAGCTTAATCAGGGGGGCAGATACGCAGTATTTT.

The V and J genes are TRBV5-8 and TRBJ2-7, with 10 bases identical to TRBD1. CDR1 SGHTS and CDR2 YDEGEE come from the germline V gene. This CDR3 comprises 14 residues. Germline trimming cut 0 bases from V and 4 bases from J; bases unmatched to any gene: 1. As DNA, the CDR3 is TGTGCCAGCAGCTTGGGGGGACAGGGGTACGAGCAGTACTTC. It codes for CASSLGGQGYEQYF.

The gene calls are TRBV21-1 and TRBJ1-5; the table gives TRBD1 as D, unverified against the DNA. TRBV21-1 is a recognized pseudogene. This CDR3 region has 14 residues. DNA for the CDR3: TGTGCCAGCAGCAAAGTAGGGGGTTGCCAGCCCCAGCATTTT. It yields the protein CASSKVGGCQPQHF.

This clone was recorded only once. Other DNA sequences within the sample encode an identical CDR3. This chain joins TRBV6-6 and TRBJ1-5; tentatively, D is TRBD1 (5 bases). The germline V gene has CDR1 MNHNY and CDR2 SVGAGI (reference sequence). The CDR3 has 13 amino acids. Trimming removed 5 bases from V and 2 bases from J, with 7 bases in between. The CDR3 here is CASSVGGNQPQHF. The CDR3 nucleotides are TGTGCCAGCAGTGTAGGGGGCAATCAGCCCCAGCATTTT.

The chain uses TRBV6-1 and TRBJ1-5; 9 bases line up with TRBD1. The CDR3 contains 14 residues. Germline loops: CDR1 MNHNS, CDR2 SASEGT. Trimming removed 6 bases from V and 3 bases from J; junction bases left unmatched: 3. CDR3 sequence (DNA): TGTGCCAGCAGGGGGACAGGGCACAATCAGCCCCAGCATTTT. Translating it yields CASRGTGHNQPQHF.

J is TRBJ2-3 and V is TRBV6-5, with 7 bases fitting TRBD2. Germline loops: CDR1 MNHEY, CDR2 SVGAGI. The CDR3 length is 14 residues. The ends lost 6 bases at V and 1 base at J; junction bases unmatched: 4. The CDR3, as DNA: TGTGCCAGCAGCAACCTAGCGGGCACAGATACGCAGTATTTT. The encoded protein is CASSNLAGTDTQYF.

The chain carries TRBV5-4 and TRBJ1-1, with D uncertain. The CDR3 loop spans 14 amino acids. Germline V lookup: CDR1 SGHNT, CDR2 YYREEE (reference sequence). V was trimmed by 5 bases and J by 5 bases, leaving 16 bases between them. CDR3 in amino acids: CASRVTGGNTEAFF. Written as DNA, the CDR3 is TGTGCCAGCAGGGTAACGGGAGGAAATACTGAAGCTTTCTTT.

This clone appeared once. The chain joins TRBV5-6 to TRBJ2-5; D is possibly TRBD2 (7 bases). Germline V gene lookup returns CDR1 SGHDT and CDR2 YYEEEE. Trimming shortened V by 4 bases and J by 2 bases, and 21 bases separated the two germline ends. The CDR3 has 17 amino acids. The CDR3 DNA sequence: TGTGCCAGCAGCGGGAGGGTCAAGGGGGTGAGGCAAGAGACCCAGTACTTC. Residues: CASSGRVKGVRQETQYF. Full variable domain (remainder filled in from reference TRBV5-6 and TRBJ2-5): DAGVTQSPTHLIKTRGQQVTLRCSPKSGHDTVSWYQQALGQGPQFIFQYYEEEERQRGNFPDRFSGHQFPNYSSELNVNALLLGDSALYLCASSGRVKGVRQETQYFGPGTRLLVL.